This TCR beta chain was sequenced for a study of beta chain features in type 1 diabetes. Study-wide context: The number of sorted cells examined across all samples was some 98,000,000. Study-wide results and caveats: A greater similarity of naive, central memory and Treg TCRB repertoires was seen among patients than among healthy donors. There was a moderate but significant shortening of TCRB CDR3s in all four CD4+ subsets of Type 1 diabetes patients. Cells with high TCR expression could be over-represented by cDNA sequencing.

Concerning this clone: Its antigen is not identified.

Sequenced material consisted of expressed TCRB transcripts (all of the isolated RNA was reverse transcribed). TCRdb's table, derived via immunoSEQ multiplex PCR, lists solely in-frame clones and lacks some. Here the sample spans nearly 350,000 clones, roughly 9% being singletons. V lost 8 bases and J 0 bases, leaving 5 bases between the germline ends. The CDR3 contains 11 residues. The V gene's germline CDR1 is SNHLY and CDR2 FYNNEI. The sample comprised central memory CD4+ T cells from blood. The chain employs TRBV2 and TRBJ2-7; D is possibly TRBD2 (5 bases). The clonotype was recovered from a man aged 25-40 years with type 1 diabetes. The DNA of the CDR3 is TGTGCCAGCGGGAGCTCCTACGAGCAGTACTTC. The encoded protein is CASGSSYEQYF.